These T cell receptor beta chains were read from a single sample in a study of blood T cell repertoires in COVID-19. TCRdb's table, derived via immunoSEQ multiplex PCR, lists solely in-frame clones and lacks some. The table shows tens of thousands of clones, with about 80% occurring only once. Sequencing was performed on peripheral blood. The receptors derive from a human donor in a cohort sampled during active COVID-19. Each CDR3 is given with its conserved first and last residue. D genes are given only for firm matches. For some rows the clone size is stated as once, few or many, or as a class when expanded; others skip it.

TRBD2 TRBJ2-2 TRBV5-4 15 NA CASSLQAGEAGELFF TGTGCCAGCAGCCTCCAAGCGGGAGAGGCCGGGGAGCTGTTTTTT
TRBD2 TRBJ2-4 TRBV4-2 18 NA CASSQVFREGWPKNIQYF TGTGCCAGCAGCCAAGTATTCCGGGAGGGATGGCCCAAAAACATTCAGTACTTC
TRBD1 TRBJ1-5 TRBV7-9 15 NA CASSQTGQGNQPQHF TGTGCCAGCAGCCAAACGGGACAGGGAAATCAGCCCCAGCATTTT
TRBD2 TRBJ2-2 TRBV19 15 NA CASRPSGSNTGELFF TGTGCCAGTAGGCCTAGCGGGAGTAACACCGGGGAGCTGTTTTTT
NA TRBJ2-5 TRBV7-8 13 once CASSLGPQETQYF TGTGCCAGCAGCCTAGGGCCTCAGGAGACCCAGTACTTC
TRBD1 TRBJ1-2 TRBV6-6 15 NA CASSGTQGAPTGYTF TGTGCCAGCAGTGGAACACAGGGGGCTCCCACTGGCTACACCTTC
NA TRBJ2-1 TRBV28 16 NA CASSPGWGGAYNEQFF TGTGCCAGCAGTCCCGGGTGGGGGGGCGCCTACAATGAGCAGTTCTTC
TRBD2 TRBJ2-5 TRBV6-5 14 NA CASSLTSGMGSQYF TGTGCCAGCAGCTTGACTAGCGGGATGGGGTCCCAGTACTTC
NA TRBJ2-5 TRBV4-2 16 NA CASSHWAQAEEETQYF TGTGCCAGCAGCCATTGGGCACAGGCGGAAGAAGAGACCCAGTACTTC
TRBD1 TRBJ1-1 TRBV5-4 16 NA CASSLAGQGASTEAFF TGTGCCAGCAGCTTGGCGGGACAGGGCGCGAGTACTGAAGCTTTCTTT
TRBD2 TRBJ2-1 TRBV11-2 18 NA CASSLEGVFASGRVEQFF TGTGCCAGCAGCTTAGAGGGGGTATTTGCTAGCGGGAGGGTTGAGCAGTTCTTC
NA TRBJ2-5 TRBV5-4 18 NA CASSLAIRGQIARETQYF TGTGCCAGCAGCTTAGCGATCCGAGGACAGATAGCCCGGGAGACCCAGTACTTC
NA TRBJ1-4 TRBV4-3 15 NA CASSQVSGRGEKLFF TGCGCCAGCAGCCAAGTTTCTGGCAGGGGTGAAAAACTGTTTTTT
TRBD2 TRBJ2-7 TRBV18 14 NA CASSSGGAPEEQYF TGTGCCAGCTCATCGGGGGGAGCTCCGGAGGAGCAGTACTTC
NA TRBJ1-1 TRBV7-9 12 NA CASSLTRTEAFF TGTGCCAGCAGCTTAACGAGGACTGAAGCTTTCTTT
NA TRBJ2-1 TRBV11-3 14 NA CASSLGGSYNEQFF TGTGCCAGCAGCCTGGGGGGTTCCTACAATGAGCAGTTCTTC
NA TRBJ2-5 TRBV6-6 14 NA CASSSTADQETQYF TGTGCCAGCAGTTCCACCGCGGACCAAGAGACCCAGTACTTC
NA TRBJ2-6 TRBV6-5 14 NA CASSSSSGANVLTF TGTGCCAGCAGTTCTAGCTCTGGGGCCAACGTCCTGACTTTC
NA TRBJ2-5 TRBV20-1 12 few CSASSASETQYF TGCAGTGCTAGTAGCGCATCCGAGACCCAGTACTTC
TRBD1 TRBJ1-5 TRBV28 16 NA CASSPYGTGSNQPQHF TGTGCCAGCAGCCCCTACGGGACAGGGAGCAATCAGCCCCAGCATTTT
NA TRBJ2-7 TRBV18 13 NA CASQRQDSYEQYF TGTGCCAGCCAAAGACAGGACTCCTACGAGCAGTACTTC
TRBD1 TRBJ2-7 TRBV28 15 NA CASSSPGQGSYEQYF TGTGCCAGCAGTAGTCCGGGACAGGGGTCCTACGAGCAGTACTTC